This T cell receptor beta chain was found in a study of metastatic and nonmetastatic thyroid tumors. Study summary: Across peripheral blood and tumor or nodule tissue samples taken from malignant and benign thyroid patients, the repertoires were compared with one another. Study conclusions and caveats: As reported, TCR beta diversity in blood and tumor was significantly higher in malignant thyroid tumors than in benign nodules.

Trimming left V 4 bases short and J 1 base short, with 14 bases between. Looked up from germline, CDR1 is SGHRS and CDR2 is YFSETQ. The CDR3 consists of 15 residues. Within the sample, this clone is medium-sized. Its antigen is not known. In the original processing: The study took CDR3 differences across clinicopathological groups and made a distant-metastasis classifier for papillary thyroid cancer from them. TCRdb re-clonotyped the PCR reads through MiXCR. In this record, the V and J calls reflect TCRdb's handling and not the investigators' own analysis. The table records about 15,000 clones, 29% of them present only once. Patients had received no treatment of any kind before thyroid surgery.

The chain links TRBV5-1 to TRBJ1-1, with D perhaps matching TRBD1 (6 bases). This clonotype was obtained from a male donor with papillary thyroid cancer or a benign thyroid nodule (not recorded which). Some clones in this sample may be carry-over from other donors' samples. Sequencing was performed on tumor tissue. The CDR3: CASSQGHQANTEAFF. CDR3 in DNA: TGCGCCAGCAGCCAGGGACACCAAGCGAACACTGAAGCTTTCTTT. Variable domain in full (rest from reference TRBV5-1 and TRBJ1-1): KAGVTQTPRYLIKTRGQQVTLSCSPISGHRSVSWYQQTPGQGLQFLFEYFSETQRNKGNFPGRFSGRQFSNSRSEMNVSTLELGDSALYLCASSQGHQANTEAFFGQGTRLTVV.